This T cell receptor (beta chain) was obtained from a study of cytomegalovirus exposure and HLA in healthy donors. General study results and limits: Testing in vitro showed a few CMV-associated chains specific for CMV antigens. Solely CMV serostatus was available to characterize immune exposure.

To note about this clone: The antigen remains undetermined.

V dropped 5 bases and J dropped 6 bases, with 20 bases sitting between them. CDR3 length: 15 residues. Per germline, CDR1 MNHNY and CDR2 SVGAGI (reference sequence). A multiplex PCR was run with 60 Vbeta primers and 13 Jbeta primers. Here immunoSEQ multiplex PCR was the method, and the copy in TCRdb shows in-frame clones only, minus some. Of a few hundred thousand clones in the sample, 65% to 85% are singletons; the top ten hold approximately 2.1%. The chain carries TRBV6-6 and TRBJ2-7, with D tentatively TRBD2 (6 bases). The TCR comes from a female donor in good health and CMV-seronegative. The specimen sequenced was PBMCs. The DNA for the CDR3 is TGTGCCAGCAGTCCAGCGAAGGTGGGGGGAGGCGAGCAGTACTTC. This codes for CASSPAKVGGGEQYF.